A few counts support the clone carrying this T cell receptor (beta chain). Antigen unknown. These data are taken from a study of T cell responses to AZD1222 COVID-19 vaccine. Broader study findings: Samples come after the peak T cell response, not at day 14.

TCRdb keeps only in-frame clones here, not all; method: immunoSEQ multiplex PCR. The sample gives approximately 170,000 clones, around 88% of which show up once; 9.5% to 13% is in the top ten. This CDR3 contains 16 residues. Germline V gives CDR1 LGHDT, CDR2 YNNKEL (reference sequence). Trimming removed 0 bases at V and 3 bases at J, with 12 bases between. The TCR was taken from an adult who received the AZD1222 COVID-19 vaccine. Sequences were derived from peripheral blood, sampled 28 days after the second AZD1222 dose. The genes are TRBV3-1 (or the pseudogene TRBV3-2) and TRBJ1-3, with D perhaps matching TRBD1 (6 bases). Written as DNA, the CDR3 is TGTGCCAGCAGCCAAGACTTGGGGGGCGGTGGAAACACCATATATTTT. Amino acids: CASSQDLGGGGNTIYF.